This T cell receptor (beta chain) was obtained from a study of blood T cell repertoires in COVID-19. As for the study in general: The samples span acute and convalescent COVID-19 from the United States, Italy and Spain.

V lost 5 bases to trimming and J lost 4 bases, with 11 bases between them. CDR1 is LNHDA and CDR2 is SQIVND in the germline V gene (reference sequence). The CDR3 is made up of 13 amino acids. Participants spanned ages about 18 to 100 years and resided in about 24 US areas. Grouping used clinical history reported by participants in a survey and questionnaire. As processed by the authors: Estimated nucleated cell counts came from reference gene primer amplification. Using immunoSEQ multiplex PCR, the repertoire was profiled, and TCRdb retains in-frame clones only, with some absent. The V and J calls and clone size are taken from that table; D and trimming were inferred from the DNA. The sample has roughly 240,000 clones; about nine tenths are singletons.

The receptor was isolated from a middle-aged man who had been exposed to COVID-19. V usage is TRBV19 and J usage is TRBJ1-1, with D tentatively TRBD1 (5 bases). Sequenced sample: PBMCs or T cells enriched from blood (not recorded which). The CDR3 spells CASSLRDSTEAFF. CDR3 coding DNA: TGTGCCAGTAGTCTAAGAGACAGCACTGAAGCTTTCTTT.